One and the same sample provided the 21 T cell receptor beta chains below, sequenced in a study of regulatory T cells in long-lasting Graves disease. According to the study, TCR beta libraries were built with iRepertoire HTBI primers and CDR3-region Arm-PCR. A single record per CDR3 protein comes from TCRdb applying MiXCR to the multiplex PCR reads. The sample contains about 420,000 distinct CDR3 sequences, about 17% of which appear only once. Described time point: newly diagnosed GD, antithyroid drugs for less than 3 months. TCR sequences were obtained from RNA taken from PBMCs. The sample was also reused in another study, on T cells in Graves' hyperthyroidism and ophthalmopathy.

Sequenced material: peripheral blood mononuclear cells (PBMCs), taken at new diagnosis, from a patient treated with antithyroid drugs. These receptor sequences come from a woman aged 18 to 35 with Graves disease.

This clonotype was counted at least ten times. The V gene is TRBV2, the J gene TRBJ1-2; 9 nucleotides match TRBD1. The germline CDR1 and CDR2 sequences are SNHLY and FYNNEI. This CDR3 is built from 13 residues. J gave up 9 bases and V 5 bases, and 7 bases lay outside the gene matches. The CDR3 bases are TGTGCCAGCAGTACGGGACAGGGAGTCCGCTACACCTTC. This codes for CASSTGQGVRYTF.

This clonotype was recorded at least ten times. CDR3 sequence: CASSSPQETQYF. The CDR3 DNA reads TGTGCCAGCAGTTCCCCTCAGGAGACCCAGTACTTC. The rearrangement joins TRBV28 to TRBJ2-5, with unresolved D. V lost 4 bases and J 5 bases, leaving 8 bases between the germline ends. The germline CDR1 and CDR2 sequences are MDHEN and SYDVKM. This CDR3 contains 12 residues.

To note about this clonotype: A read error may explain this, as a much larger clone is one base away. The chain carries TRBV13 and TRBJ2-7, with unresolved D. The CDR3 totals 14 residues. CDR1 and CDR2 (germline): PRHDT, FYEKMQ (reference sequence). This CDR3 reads CGSSTSPFSYEQYF. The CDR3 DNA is TGTGGCAGCAGTACTTCCCCGTTTTCCTACGAGCAGTACTTC.

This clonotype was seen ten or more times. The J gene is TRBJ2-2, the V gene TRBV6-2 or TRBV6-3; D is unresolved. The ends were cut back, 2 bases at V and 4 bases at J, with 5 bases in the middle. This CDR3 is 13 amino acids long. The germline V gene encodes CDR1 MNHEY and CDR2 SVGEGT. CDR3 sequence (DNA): TGTGCCAGCAGTTACGTTAGCACCGGGGAGCTGTTTTTT. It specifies CASSYVSTGELFF.

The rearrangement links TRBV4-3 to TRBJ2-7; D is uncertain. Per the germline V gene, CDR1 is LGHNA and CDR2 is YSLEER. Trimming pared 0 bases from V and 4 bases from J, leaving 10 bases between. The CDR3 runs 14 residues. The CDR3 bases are TGCGCCAGCAGCCAAGATACCCCCCGATACGAGCAGTACTTC. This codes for CASSQDTPRYEQYF.

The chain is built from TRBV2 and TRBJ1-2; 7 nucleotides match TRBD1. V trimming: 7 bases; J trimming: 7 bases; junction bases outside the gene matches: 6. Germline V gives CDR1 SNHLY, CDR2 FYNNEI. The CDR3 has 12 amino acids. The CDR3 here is CASKQSGGGYTF. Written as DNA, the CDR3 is TGTGCCAGCAAGCAGTCAGGGGGTGGCTACACCTTC.

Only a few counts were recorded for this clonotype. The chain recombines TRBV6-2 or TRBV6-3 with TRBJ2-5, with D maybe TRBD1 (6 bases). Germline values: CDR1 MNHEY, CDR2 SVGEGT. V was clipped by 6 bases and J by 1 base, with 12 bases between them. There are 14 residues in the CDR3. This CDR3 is CASSFGQFQETQYF. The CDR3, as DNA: TGTGCCAGCAGCTTCGGACAGTTCCAAGAGACCCAGTACTTC.

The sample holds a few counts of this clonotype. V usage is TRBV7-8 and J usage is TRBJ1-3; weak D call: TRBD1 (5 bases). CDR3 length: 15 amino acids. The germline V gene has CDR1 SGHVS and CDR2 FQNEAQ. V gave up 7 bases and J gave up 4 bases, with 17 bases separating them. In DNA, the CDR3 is TGTGCCAGCACCCCGGGATTCAAGGGGGGAAACACCATATATTTT. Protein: CASTPGFKGGNTIYF.

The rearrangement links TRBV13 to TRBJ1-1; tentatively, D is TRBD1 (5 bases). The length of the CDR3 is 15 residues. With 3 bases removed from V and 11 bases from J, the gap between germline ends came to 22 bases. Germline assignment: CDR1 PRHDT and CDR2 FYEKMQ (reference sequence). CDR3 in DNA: TGTGCCAGCAGCTTCTCCGGGCAGGGTGGGATAATGGCTTTCTTT. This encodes CASSFSGQGGIMAFF.

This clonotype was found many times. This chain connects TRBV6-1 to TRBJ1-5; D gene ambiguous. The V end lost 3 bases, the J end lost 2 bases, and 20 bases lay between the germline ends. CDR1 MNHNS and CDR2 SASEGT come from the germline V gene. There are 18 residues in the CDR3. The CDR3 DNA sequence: TGTGCCAGCAGTGAGGTGCGGGGAACGACCGAGGGCAATCAGCCCCAGCATTTT. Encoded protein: CASSEVRGTTEGNQPQHF.

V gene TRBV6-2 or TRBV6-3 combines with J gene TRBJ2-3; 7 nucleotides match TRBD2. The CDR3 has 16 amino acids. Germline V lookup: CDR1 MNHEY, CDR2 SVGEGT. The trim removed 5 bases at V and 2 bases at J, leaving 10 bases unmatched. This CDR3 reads CASSTLAGATTDTQYF. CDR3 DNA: TGTGCCAGCAGTACCCTGGCGGGAGCAACCACAGATACGCAGTATTTT.

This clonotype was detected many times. CDR3 bases: TGTGCCAGCAGTTGGGTCCTGCGGGCTTACAATGAGCAGTTCTTC. It encodes CASSWVLRAYNEQFF. This rearrangement joins TRBV28 to TRBJ2-1, with D possibly TRBD2 on 5 matching bases. This CDR3 has 15 residues. Germline CDR1 reads MDHEN; CDR2 reads SYDVKM. Between the trimmed V and J ends, which lost 4 bases and 4 bases, there was a span of 14 bases.

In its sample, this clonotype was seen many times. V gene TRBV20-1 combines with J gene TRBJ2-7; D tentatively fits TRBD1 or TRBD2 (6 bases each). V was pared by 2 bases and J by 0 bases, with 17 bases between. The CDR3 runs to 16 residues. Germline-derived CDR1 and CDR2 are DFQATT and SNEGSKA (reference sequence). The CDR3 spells CSARTLGGGPSYEQYF. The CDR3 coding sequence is TGCAGTGCTAGAACTCTCGGGGGCGGTCCCTCCTACGAGCAGTACTTC.

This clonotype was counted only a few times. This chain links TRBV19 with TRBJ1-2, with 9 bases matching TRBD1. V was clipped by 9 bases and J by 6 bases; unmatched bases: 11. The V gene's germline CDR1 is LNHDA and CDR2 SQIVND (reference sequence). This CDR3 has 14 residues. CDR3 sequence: CASSSGDRANGYTF. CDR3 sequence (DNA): TGTGCCAGCTCCAGTGGGGACAGGGCTAATGGCTACACCTTC.

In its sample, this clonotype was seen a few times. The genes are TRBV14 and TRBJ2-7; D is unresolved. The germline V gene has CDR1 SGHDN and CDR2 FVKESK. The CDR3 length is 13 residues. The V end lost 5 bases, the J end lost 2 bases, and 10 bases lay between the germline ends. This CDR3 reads CASSEGRTYEQYF. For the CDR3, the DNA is TGTGCCAGCAGCGAAGGTCGAACCTACGAGCAGTACTTC.

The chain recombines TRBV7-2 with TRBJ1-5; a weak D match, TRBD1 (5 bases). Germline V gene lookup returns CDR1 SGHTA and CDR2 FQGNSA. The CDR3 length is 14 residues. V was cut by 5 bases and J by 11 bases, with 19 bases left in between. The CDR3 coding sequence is TGTGCCAGCAGCGAGGGACCGGACGGGAGGTCCCAGCATTTT. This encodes CASSEGPDGRSQHF.

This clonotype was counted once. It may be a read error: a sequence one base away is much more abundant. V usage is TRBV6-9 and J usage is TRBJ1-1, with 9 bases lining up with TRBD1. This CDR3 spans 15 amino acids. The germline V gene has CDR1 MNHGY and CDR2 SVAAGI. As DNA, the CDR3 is TGTGCCAGCAGTTGGAACAGGGGGCAGGGGACTGAAGCTTCCTTT. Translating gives CASSWNRGQGTEASF.

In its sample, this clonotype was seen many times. CDR3 residues: CSASPLTSGRAREQFF. The DNA of the CDR3 is TGCAGTGCTAGTCCTCTGACTAGCGGGAGGGCCCGTGAGCAGTTCTTC. V is TRBV20-1 and J is TRBJ2-1; 14 positions agree with TRBD2. The CDR3 has 16 amino acids. The germline CDR1 and CDR2 sequences are DFQATT and SNEGSKA (reference sequence). The V segment lost 3 bases and the J segment 9 bases; nucleotides outside the gene matches: 10.

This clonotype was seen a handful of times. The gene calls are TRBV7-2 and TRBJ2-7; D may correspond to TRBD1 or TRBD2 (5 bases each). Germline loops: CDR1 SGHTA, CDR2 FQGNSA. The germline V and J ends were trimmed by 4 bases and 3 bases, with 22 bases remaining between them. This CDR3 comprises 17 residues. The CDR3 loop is CASSSQARGAWGYEQYF. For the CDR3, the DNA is TGTGCCAGCAGCTCACAGGCAAGGGGAGCATGGGGCTACGAGCAGTACTTC. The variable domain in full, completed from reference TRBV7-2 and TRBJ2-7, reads GAGVSQSPSNKVTEKGKDVELRCDPISGHTALYWYRQSLGQGLEFLIYFQGNSAPDKSGLPSDRFSAERTGGSVSTLTIQRTQQEDSAVYLCASSSQARGAWGYEQYFGPGTRLTVT.

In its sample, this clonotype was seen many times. The CDR3 reads CAWRGQDQETQYF. Here the CDR3 DNA reads TGTGCCTGGCGGGGACAGGACCAAGAGACCCAGTACTTC. The chain is built from TRBV30 and TRBJ2-5, with 8 bases that match TRBD1. The germline gives CDR1 GTSNPN, CDR2 SVGIG (reference sequence). V lost 5 bases, J lost 0 bases, and 2 bases stayed unmatched. The CDR3 consists of 13 residues.

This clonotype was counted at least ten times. The CDR3 spells CASINSRVPPYNEQFF. The CDR3 nucleotides read TGTGCCAGCATTAACTCCAGGGTCCCACCTTACAATGAGCAGTTCTTC. The rearrangement joins TRBV6-2 or TRBV6-3 to TRBJ2-1; a possible D gene is TRBD1 (5 bases). The CDR3 totals 16 residues. Germline-derived CDR1 and CDR2 are MNHEY and SVGEGT. V was trimmed by 7 bases and J by 4 bases, leaving 20 bases between them.